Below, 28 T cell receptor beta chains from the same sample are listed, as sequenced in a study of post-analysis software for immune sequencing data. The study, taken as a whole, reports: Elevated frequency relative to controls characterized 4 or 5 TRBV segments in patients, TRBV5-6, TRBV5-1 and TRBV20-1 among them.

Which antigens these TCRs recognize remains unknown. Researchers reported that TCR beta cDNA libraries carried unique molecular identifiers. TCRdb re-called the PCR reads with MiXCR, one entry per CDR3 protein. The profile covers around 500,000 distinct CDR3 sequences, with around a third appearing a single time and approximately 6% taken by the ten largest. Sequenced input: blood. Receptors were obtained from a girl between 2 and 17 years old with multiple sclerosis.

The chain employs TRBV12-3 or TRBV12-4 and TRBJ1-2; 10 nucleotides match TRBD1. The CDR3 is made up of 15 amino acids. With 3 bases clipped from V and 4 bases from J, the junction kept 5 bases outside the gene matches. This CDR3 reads CASSFRQGAGYGYTF. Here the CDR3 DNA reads TGTGCCAGCAGTTTCCGACAGGGGGCTGGCTATGGCTACACCTTC.

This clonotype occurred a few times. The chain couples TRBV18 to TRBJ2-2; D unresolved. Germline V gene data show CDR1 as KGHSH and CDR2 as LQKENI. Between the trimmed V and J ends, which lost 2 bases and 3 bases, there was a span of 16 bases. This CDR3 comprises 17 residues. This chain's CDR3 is CASSPSPVGADTGELFF. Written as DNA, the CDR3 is TGTGCCAGCTCACCATCGCCGGTGGGTGCCGACACCGGGGAGCTGTTTTTT. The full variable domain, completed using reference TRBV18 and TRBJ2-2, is NAGVMQNPRHLVRRRGQEARLRCSPMKGHSHVYWYRQLPEEGLKFMVYLQKENIIDESGMPKERFSAEFPKEGPSILRIQQVVRGDSAAYFCASSPSPVGADTGELFFGEGSRLTVL.

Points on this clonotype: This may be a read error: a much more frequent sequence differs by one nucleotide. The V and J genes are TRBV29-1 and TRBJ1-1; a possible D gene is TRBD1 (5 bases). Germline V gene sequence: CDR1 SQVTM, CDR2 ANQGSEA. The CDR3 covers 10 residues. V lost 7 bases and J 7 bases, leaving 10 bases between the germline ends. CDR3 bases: TGCAGCGCTTACGACAGTGAAGCTTTCTTT. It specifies CSAYDSEAFF. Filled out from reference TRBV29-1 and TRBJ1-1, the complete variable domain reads SAVISQKPSRDICQRGTSLTIQCQVDSQVTMMFWYRQQPGQSLTLIATANQGSEATYESGFVIDKFPISRPNLTFSTLTVSNMSPEDSSIYLCSAYDSEAFFGQGTRLTVV.

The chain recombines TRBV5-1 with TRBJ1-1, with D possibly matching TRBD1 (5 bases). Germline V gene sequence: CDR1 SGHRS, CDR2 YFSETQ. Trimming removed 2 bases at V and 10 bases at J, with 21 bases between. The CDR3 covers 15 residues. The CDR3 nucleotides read TGCGCCAGCAGCTTTACGAGGGGCAGGGCTTGGGGAGCTTTCTTT. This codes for CASSFTRGRAWGAFF.

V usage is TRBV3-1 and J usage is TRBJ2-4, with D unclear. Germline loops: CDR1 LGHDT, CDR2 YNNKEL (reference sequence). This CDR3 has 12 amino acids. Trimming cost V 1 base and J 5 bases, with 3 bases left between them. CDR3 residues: CASSQVENIQYF. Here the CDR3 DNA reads TGTGCCAGCAGCCAAGTGGAAAACATTCAGTACTTC. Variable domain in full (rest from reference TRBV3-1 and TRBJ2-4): DTAVSQTPKYLVTQMGNDKSIKCEQNLGHDTMYWYKQDSKKFLKIMFSYNNKELIINETVPNRFSPKSPDKAHLNLHINSLELGDSAVYFCASSQVENIQYFGAGTRLSVL.

CDR3 sequence (DNA): TGTGCCAGCAGTGAACCGTTTGGGAGAGCTTTCTTT. Its protein product is CASSEPFGRAFF. The chain links TRBV6-1 to TRBJ1-1; D remains ambiguous. Trimming took off 2 bases at V and 10 bases at J, with 11 bases between the two ends. Germline CDR1 MNHNS, CDR2 SASEGT. The CDR3 is 12 residues long.

The CDR3 sequence is CATRDRGRLTDTQYF. In DNA, the CDR3 is TGTGCCACTCGGGACAGGGGGCGCTTAACAGATACGCAGTATTTT. The chain links TRBV7-8 to TRBJ2-3; TRBD1 aligns across 12 bases. CDR1 and CDR2 from the germline V gene are SGHVS and FQNEAQ. The ends lost 10 bases at V and 3 bases at J; junction bases unmatched: 8. There are 15 residues in the CDR3.

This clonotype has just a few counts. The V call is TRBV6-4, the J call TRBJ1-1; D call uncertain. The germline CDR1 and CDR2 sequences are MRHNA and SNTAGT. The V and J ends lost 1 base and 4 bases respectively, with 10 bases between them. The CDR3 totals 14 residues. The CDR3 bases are TGTGCCAGCAGTGACTGGGGAGGGAGCACTGAAGCTTTCTTT. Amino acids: CASSDWGGSTEAFF.

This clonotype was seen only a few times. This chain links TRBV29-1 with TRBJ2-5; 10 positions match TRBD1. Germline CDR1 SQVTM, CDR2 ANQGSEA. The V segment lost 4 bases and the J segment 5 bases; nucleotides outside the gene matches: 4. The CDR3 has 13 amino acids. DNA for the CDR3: TGCAGCGTTGTGACAGGGGGCGGGGAGACCCAGTACTTC. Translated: CSVVTGGGETQYF.

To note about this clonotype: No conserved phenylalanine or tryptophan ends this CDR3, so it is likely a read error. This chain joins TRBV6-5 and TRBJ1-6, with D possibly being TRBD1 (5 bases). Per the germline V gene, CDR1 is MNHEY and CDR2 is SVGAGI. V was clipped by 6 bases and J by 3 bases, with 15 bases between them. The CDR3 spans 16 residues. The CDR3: CASSPGGDLYNSPLHV. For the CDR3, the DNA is TGTGCCAGCAGCCCTGGGGGGGACCTCTATAATTCACCCCTCCACGTT.

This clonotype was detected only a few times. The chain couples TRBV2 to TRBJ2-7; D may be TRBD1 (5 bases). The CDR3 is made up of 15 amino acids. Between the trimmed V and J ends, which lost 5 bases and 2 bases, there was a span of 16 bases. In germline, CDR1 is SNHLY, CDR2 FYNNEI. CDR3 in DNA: TGTGCCAGCAGTTTTGGCAGGGCCGGAACCTACGAGCAGTACTTC. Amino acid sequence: CASSFGRAGTYEQYF.

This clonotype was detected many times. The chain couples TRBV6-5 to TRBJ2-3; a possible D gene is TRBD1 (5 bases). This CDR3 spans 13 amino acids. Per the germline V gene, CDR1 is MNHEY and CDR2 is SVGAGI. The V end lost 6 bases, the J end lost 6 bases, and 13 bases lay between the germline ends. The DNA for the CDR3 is TGTGCCAGCAGATCAACAGGTGGCGATACGCAGTATTTT. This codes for CASRSTGGDTQYF.

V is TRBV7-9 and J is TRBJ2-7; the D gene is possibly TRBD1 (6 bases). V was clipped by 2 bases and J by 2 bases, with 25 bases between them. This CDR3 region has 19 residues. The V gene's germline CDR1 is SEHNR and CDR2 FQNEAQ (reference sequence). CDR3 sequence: CASSLRPGGRRTVPYEQYF. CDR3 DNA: TGTGCCAGCAGCTTAAGGCCAGGAGGTCGCCGGACAGTACCCTACGAGCAGTACTTC.

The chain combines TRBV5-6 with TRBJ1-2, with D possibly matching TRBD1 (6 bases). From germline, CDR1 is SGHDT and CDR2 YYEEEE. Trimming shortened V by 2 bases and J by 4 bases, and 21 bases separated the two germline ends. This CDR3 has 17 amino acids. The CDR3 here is CASSLTGKGYSSYGYTF. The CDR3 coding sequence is TGTGCCAGCAGCTTAACAGGGAAGGGCTACTCTAGCTATGGCTACACCTTC.

The CDR3 DNA reads TGCAGCGCCCAGACAGGGGTCGGCACAGATACGCAGTATTTT. It yields the protein CSAQTGVGTDTQYF. The rearrangement joins TRBV29-1 to TRBJ2-3; 8 bases are a match to TRBD1. The CDR3 has 14 amino acids. V was pared by 7 bases and J by 1 base, with 7 bases of the junction left unmatched. Germline CDR1 SQVTM, CDR2 ANQGSEA.

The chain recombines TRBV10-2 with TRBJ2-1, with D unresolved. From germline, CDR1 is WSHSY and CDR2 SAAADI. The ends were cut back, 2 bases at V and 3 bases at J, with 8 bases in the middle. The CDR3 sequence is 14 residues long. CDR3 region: CASSEPDFYNEQFF. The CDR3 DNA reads TGCGCCAGCAGTGAGCCCGACTTCTACAATGAGCAGTTCTTC.

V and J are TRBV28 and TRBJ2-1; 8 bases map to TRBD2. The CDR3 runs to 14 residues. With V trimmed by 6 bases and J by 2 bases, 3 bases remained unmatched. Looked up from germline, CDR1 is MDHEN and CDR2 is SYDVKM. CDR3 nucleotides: TGTGCCAGCAGCTACGGGGGGGCCTACAATGAGCAGTTCTTC. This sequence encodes CASSYGGAYNEQFF.

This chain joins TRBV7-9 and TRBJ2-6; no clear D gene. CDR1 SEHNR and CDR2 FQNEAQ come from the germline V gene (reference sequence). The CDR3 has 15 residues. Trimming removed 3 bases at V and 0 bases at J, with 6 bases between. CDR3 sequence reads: CASSFDFSGANVLTF. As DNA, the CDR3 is TGTGCCAGCAGCTTCGATTTCTCTGGGGCCAACGTCCTGACTTTC.

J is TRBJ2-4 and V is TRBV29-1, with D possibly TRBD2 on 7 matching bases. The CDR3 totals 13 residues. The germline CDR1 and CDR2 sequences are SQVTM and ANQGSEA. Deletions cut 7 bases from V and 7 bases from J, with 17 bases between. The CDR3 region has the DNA TGCAGCGCCGCTAGGGGGGGGCGGAACATTCAGTACTTC. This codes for CSAARGGRNIQYF.

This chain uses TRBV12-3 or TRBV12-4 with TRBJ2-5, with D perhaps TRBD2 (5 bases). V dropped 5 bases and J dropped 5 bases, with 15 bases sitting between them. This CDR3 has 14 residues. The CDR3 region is CASSRVGGGETQYF. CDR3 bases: TGTGCCAGCAGTCGAGTCGGCGGCGGGGAGACCCAGTACTTC.

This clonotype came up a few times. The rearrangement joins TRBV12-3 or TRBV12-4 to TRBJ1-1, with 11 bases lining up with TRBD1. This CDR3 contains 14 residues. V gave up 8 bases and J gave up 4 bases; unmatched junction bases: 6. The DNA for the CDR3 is TGTGCCAGCGGCCGGACAGGGGGCGGCACTGAAGCTTTCTTT. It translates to CASGRTGGGTEAFF.

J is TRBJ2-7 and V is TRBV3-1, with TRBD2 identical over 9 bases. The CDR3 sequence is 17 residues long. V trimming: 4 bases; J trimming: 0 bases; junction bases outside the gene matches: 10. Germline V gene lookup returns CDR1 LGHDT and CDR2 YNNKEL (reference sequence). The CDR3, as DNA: TGTGCCAGCAGCCCTCGAATTAGCGGGGGCCTCTCCTACGAGCAGTACTTC. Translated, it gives CASSPRISGGLSYEQYF.

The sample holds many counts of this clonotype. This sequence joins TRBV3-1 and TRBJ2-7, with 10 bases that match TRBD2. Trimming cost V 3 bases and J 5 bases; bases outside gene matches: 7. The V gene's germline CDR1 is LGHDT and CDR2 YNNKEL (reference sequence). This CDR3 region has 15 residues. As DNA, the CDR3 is TGTGCCAGCAGCCAGGCCGGGACTAGCGAGAACGAGCAGTACTTC. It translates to CASSQAGTSENEQYF.

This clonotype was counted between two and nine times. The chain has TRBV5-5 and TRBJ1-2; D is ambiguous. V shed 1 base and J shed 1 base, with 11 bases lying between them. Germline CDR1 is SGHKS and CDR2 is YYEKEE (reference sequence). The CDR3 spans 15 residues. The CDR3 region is CASSLQLQNNYGYTF. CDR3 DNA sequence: TGTGCCAGCAGCTTGCAACTGCAGAATAACTATGGCTACACCTTC. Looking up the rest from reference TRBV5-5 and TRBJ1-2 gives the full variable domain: DAGVTQSPTHLIKTRGQQVTLRCSPISGHKSVSWYQQVLGQGPQFIFQYYEKEERGRGNFPDRFSARQFPNYSSELNVNALLLGDSALYLCASSLQLQNNYGYTFGSGTRLTVV.

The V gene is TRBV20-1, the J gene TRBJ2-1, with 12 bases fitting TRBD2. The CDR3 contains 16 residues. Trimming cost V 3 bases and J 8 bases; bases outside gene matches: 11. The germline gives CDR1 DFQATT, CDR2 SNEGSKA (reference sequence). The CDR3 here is CSASEGRTSGADEQFF. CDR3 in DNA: TGCAGTGCTAGCGAGGGGAGGACTAGCGGGGCCGATGAGCAGTTCTTC.

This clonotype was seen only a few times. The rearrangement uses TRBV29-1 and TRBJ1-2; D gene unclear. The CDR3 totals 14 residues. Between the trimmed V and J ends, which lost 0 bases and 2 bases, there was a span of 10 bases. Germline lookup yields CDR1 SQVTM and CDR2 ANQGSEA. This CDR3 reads CSVEDLNTNYGYTF. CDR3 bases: TGCAGCGTTGAAGATCTTAACACAAACTATGGCTACACCTTC.

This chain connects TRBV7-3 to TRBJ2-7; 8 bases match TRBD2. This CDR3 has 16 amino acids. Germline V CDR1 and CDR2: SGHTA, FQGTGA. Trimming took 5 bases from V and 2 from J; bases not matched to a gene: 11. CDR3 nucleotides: TGTGCCAGCAGCCCACGGGGGGGTCGGGGGACCTACGAGCAGTACTTC. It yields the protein CASSPRGGRGTYEQYF.

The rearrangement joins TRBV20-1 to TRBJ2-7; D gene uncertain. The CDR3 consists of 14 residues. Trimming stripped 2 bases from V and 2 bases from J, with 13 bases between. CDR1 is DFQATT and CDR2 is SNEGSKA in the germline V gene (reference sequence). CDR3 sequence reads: CSARKGSSAYEQYF. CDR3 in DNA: TGCAGTGCTAGAAAGGGTAGCAGCGCCTACGAGCAGTACTTC.